The sequence of this T cell receptor (beta chain) was determined in a study of vaccination effects on CD4 cells after COVID-19. Antigen-specific CD4+ T cells were expanded (with viral peptide pools) by the ViraFEST assay ahead of sequencing. Culture lasted about ten days before CD4+ T cell isolation. Nucleocapsid antibody tests were negative, and the vaccine recipients had no prior SARS-CoV-2 infection. CDR3 length: 12 residues. V shed 3 bases and J shed 2 bases, with 7 bases lying between them. Germline lookup yields CDR1 SQVTM and CDR2 ANQGSEA. Libraries were prepared by immunoSEQ multiplex PCR; TCRdb keeps only in-frame clonotypes and omits some of them. The profile shows 30,000 to 35,000 clones, around four fifths of them singletons. To note about this clone: Its antigen is unidentified.

Sample: CD4+ T cells from PBMCs cultured with HCoV-OC43 spike peptides, taken before COVID-19 vaccination. As for subset: HCoV-OC43 spike overlapping peptide pool stimulation. The sequence came from a human donor who received a COVID-19 vaccine. The chain carries TRBV29-1 and TRBJ1-2; a weak D match, TRBD1 (5 bases). The CDR3 nucleotides are TGCAGCGTTGACCCAGGGAACTATGGCTACACCTTC. It encodes CSVDPGNYGYTF.